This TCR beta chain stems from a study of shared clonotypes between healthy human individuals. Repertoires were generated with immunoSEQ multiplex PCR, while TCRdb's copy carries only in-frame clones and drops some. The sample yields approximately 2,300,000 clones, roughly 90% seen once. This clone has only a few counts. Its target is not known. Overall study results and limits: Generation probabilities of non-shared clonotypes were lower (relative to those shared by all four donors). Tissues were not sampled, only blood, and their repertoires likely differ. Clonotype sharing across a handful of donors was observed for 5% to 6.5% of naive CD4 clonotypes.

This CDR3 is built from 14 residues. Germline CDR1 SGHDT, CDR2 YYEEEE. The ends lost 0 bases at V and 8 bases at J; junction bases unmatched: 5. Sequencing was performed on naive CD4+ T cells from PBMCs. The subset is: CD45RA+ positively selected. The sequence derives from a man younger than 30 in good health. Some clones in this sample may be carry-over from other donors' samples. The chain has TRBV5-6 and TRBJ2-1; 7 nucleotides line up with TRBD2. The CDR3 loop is CASSLASGSHEQFF. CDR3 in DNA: TGTGCCAGCAGCTTGGCTAGCGGATCCCATGAGCAGTTCTTC. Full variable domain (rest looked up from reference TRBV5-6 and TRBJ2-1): DAGVTQSPTHLIKTRGQQVTLRCSPKSGHDTVSWYQQALGQGPQFIFQYYEEEERQRGNFPDRFSGHQFPNYSSELNVNALLLGDSALYLCASSLASGSHEQFFGPGTRLTVL.